This T cell receptor beta chain is from a study of cytomegalovirus exposure and HLA in healthy donors (dated by TCRdb to between 2016 and 2019). In the study overall: In an earlier analysis of under 750 of the donors, 276 Gb of sequence data and roughly 100 million unique TCR beta sequences from about 179 million T cells were reported. An early release covering roughly 640 HLA-typed donors comprised about 300 gigabases of sequencing data and tens of millions of unique TCR sequences. The later analysis used no new phenotypic data to find candidate immune exposures, relying instead on TCR beta sequences and their occurrence across donors. Along with the roughly 700-subject first cohort, a separate validation cohort of over 90 different subjects was used. Every discovery cohort repertoire had been produced on one sequencing platform. The genetic ancestry cluster associated with self-reported Caucasian donors included 81% of the 398 genotyped donors. An earlier analysis of a few hundred of the donors applied high-throughput TCR beta sequencing to assess whether each TCR beta V gene segment acted as functional or pseudogenic. HLA typing covered class I and class II loci at four-digit resolution. A later genetic analysis used genome-wide SNP genotypes for about 60% of the roughly 700 donors, treating that subset as a discovery cohort. Donor age, sex, ethnicity and CMV serostatus were compiled alongside the repertoire data. The number of donors typed differed by locus, with about 629-640 for A, B, C, DRB1 and DQB1, roughly 520 for DQA1, 606 for DPA1, and approximately 470 for DPB1. The study aimed to test whether signatures of past pathogen exposure could be identified by cataloging public T cell receptors. Among 300 to 450 genotyped donors of the cohort, an average of around 240,000 unique TCR beta nucleotide sequences were sequenced per donor, roughly 20% of them non-productive. High-throughput TCR immunosequencing, statistical association of individual TCRs with disease status, and machine learning were combined to predict cytomegalovirus infection status. The study used immunosequencing to profile the T cell repertoires of 666 subjects and linked those repertoires to cytomegalovirus serostatus. Roughly five DR-DQ haplotypes were handled as single units for association and clustering, since linkage in the cohort was strong. In a later analysis, previously published TCR beta repertoires from some 640 donors were re-analyzed and high-resolution HLA genotyping was added so that TCR occurrence patterns could be studied.

To prepare the library, the immunoSEQ multiplex PCR assay was applied. For the multiplex PCR, a mixture combining 60 forward primers for TCR Vbeta segments and 13 reverse primers for TCR Jbeta segments was used. The CDR3 region of rearranged TCR beta genes was amplified from genomic DNA with a multiplex PCR assay. On the Illumina HiSeq System, the amplified TCR beta libraries were sequenced as 87-base-pair reads. As for how the authors treated the data: In a later analysis, some 80 million unique TCR beta chains were counted across the approximately 640 repertoires, and around 11 million of these chains were shared by at least two donors. To remove PCR and sequencing errors, raw reads were error-corrected and collapsed into unique sequences using a nearest-neighbor algorithm that merged closely related sequences. Alignment of CDR3 sequences to IMGT reference sequences was used to assign V, D and J gene segments. For a sequence to be retained, at least a six-nucleotide match to both a V gene segment and a J gene segment was required. A rearrangement was called productive if the CDR3 had no stop codons and remained in frame with V and J, and every other rearrangement was called non-productive. Following IMGT convention, CDR3 was defined as the stretch from the second conserved V-encoded cysteine to the conserved J-encoded phenylalanine. The earlier analysis of 500 to 650 of the donors excluded any sequence lacking an unambiguous match to a single V gene segment. An earlier analysis of 587 of the donors classified V segments as functional when productive rearrangements were above 56.7% and as segregating when the standard deviation between donors was above 5%. A statistical classification framework was built for diagnosing cytomegalovirus status from the catalog of TCR beta chain sequences. A later analysis assigned V and J genes by comparing TCR nucleotide sequences with IMGT/GENE-DB human TR gene sequences. The TCRdist pipeline was used in a later analysis to assign CDR3 sequences and most-parsimonious VDJ recombination scenarios. In a later analysis, each TCR beta chain was defined by its CDR3 amino acid sequence together with its V-gene family, and reads without a unique V-gene family were excluded. To address suspected cross-contamination and a sequencing artifact, a later analysis removed over 500 highly shared, low-generation-probability nucleotide sequences. In a later analysis, a clonal expansion index was calculated for each public chain from normalized within-repertoire ranks of inferred template counts. Generation probabilities in a later analysis came from a VDJ recombination model fitted to out-of-frame rearrangements, and those results were checked against IGoR. In a later analysis, TCR-TCR, TCR-HLA and TCR-CMV co-occurrence was scored with hypergeometric tests, and a repertoire-size bias correction was applied to TCR pairs. In a later analysis, false discovery rates were estimated by permuting HLA or CMV assignments 20 times. In a later analysis, co-occurring TCRs were grouped using DBSCAN, with TCRdist sequence similarity added in when clustering inside HLA-allele-positive subsets. Co-occurrence clustering excluded repertoires with fewer than 30,000 or more than 120,000 public chains, plus five with anomalous nucleotide sharing. Entries here come from immuneACCESS through TCRdb and include only in-frame sequences with V and J called. Some clones fail to appear in such tables; in the studies checked, an unresolved V gene covers under half of the shortfall, and the cause of the remainder is unknown. That table gives V, J and clone size, and the DNA gave D and trimming. The sample table holds more than 75,000 clones. 15% of the sample is taken by the ten largest.

On the study overall, not on this receptor specifically: Broadly in line with IMGT annotations, most TCR beta V segments showed up in productive rearrangements about 90% or about 30% of the time in an earlier analysis of around 600 of the donors. A later analysis found that most CMV-associated TCR beta chains appeared HLA-restricted, with HLA associations seemingly driven largely by CMV exposure. A total of around 150 TCR beta chains were listed by the study as associated with cytomegalovirus. In vitro tests confirmed that a few of the cytomegalovirus-associated TCR beta chains recognize cytomegalovirus antigens. The authors suggested that the approach could potentially be generalized to other disease states and immunological phenotypes. A later analysis associated 16,951 TCR beta sequences with specific HLA alleles at a false discovery rate of 0.05. In both the original and validation cohorts, the classifier was reported to diagnose cytomegalovirus status with high specificity and sensitivity. A further reported finding was that TCR beta sequences accurately predicted the HLA-A and HLA-B alleles for most subjects in the first cohort. Because HLA typing was missing for some donors at each locus, association tests included only the typed subset. In a later analysis, HLA-associated TCR beta chains showed more clonal expansion and lower generation probabilities than non-associated chains that were equally common. Only TCR beta chains were sequenced in this cohort, and the absence of alpha or paired-chain data limited detectable features. In a later analysis, TCR association rates were found to vary across HLA loci, with the most associated TCRs seen for DRB1 alleles and the fewest for HLA-C alleles. In a later analysis, several top co-occurrence clusters were reported to appear linked to parvovirus B19, influenza, CMV and Epstein-Barr virus. Across donors, most TCR sequences were observed very rarely, whereas some public TCRs were present in many individuals. Compared with the roughly 670-donor mean, donors in an Asian-associated ancestry cluster had fewer N-insertions in productive TCRs, according to a later genetic analysis. A later genetic analysis associated a missense DCLRE1C variant with V-gene and J-gene trimming of TCR beta chains, and an independent cohort replicated the association. Because the 87-base-pair reads could not distinguish some IMGT-functional V segments, including TRBV6-2 and TRBV6-3, those segments were excluded. Correlated functional status among segregating V segments might be attributable to linkage disequilibrium, but an unknown experimental factor could not be ruled out. CMV serostatus was the only immune exposure information available for the cohort. The earlier analysis of a few hundred of the donors excluded seventeen rarely observed V segments, including chromosome 9 orphons, because counts were too low. A group of highly shared sequence variants was considered likely to be a technical artifact of the sequencing pipeline. Assigning TCR associations to individual alleles was difficult when HLA alleles, especially DR and DQ, strongly co-occurred. The presence/absence analyses assumed that sequencing depth was roughly uniform across donors, and that assumption may not be true.

In the case of this clone: The antigen it binds to is not known.

The cohort was made up of 500 to 850 healthy bone marrow donors. Cohort members were all nominally healthy when sampled, although unrecorded immune exposures were likely present. The donor was CMV seropositive and was included in the group of 290 or so seropositive cohort members. Every donor gave a peripheral blood sample, and the peripheral blood mononuclear cells from that sample were used for TCR beta sequencing. The Qiagen DNeasy Blood Extraction Kit was used to extract genomic DNA from the blood cell samples. CDR1 and CDR2 are read off the germline V gene (reference sequence) as LNHDA and SQIVND. Germline trimming amounts to 6 bases on V and 6 bases on J, with 3 as the count of junction bases outside the gene matches. Measured from the cysteine to the phenylalanine, the CDR3 is 13 residues long. Here the CDR3 DNA is all that survives: 39 bases in frame from base 1.

The sequencing input was PBMCs. The chain was built from TRBV19 and TRBJ2-2, and TRBD2 aligns with 8 junction nucleotides. The receptor's source is a man aged 50-60 years in good health and CMV-seropositive. The nucleotide sequence reads as follows: TGTGCCAGTAGGGGACTAGGGGCCGGGGAGCTGTTTTTT. This encodes CASRGLGAGELFF.